The rows below give T cell receptor beta chains drawn from one sample of a study of T cells expressing NK-cell markers. TCRdb reprocessed the 5' RACE reads, keeping one entry per CDR3 protein, no DNA. Its table lists around 280,000 distinct CDR3 sequences. The sample comprised blood T cells: a sorted CD56 or NKG2C T cell subset, CD4+ or CD8+ T cells, or bulk PBMC T cells (not recorded which). The receptor set was obtained from a man aged 18 to 30 in good health. Both conserved end residues are part of each CDR3.

j_gene	v_gene	CDR3aa
TRBJ2-7	TRBV7-8	CASSPVGGREQYF
TRBJ2-3	TRBV19	CASSDYRADTQYF
TRBJ2-1	TRBV20-1	CSARGGLADNEQFF
TRBJ2-1	TRBV11-3	CASSRAGNNNEQFF
TRBJ1-5	TRBV20-1	CSASAVSNQPQHF
TRBJ2-7	TRBV7-2	CASSSRPYSSYEQYF
TRBJ1-5	TRBV21-1	CAVPGQGAKPQHF
TRBJ1-4	TRBV7-8	CASTLRRTTTNEKLFF
TRBJ1-2	TRBV6-5	CASSYGTGSNGYTF
TRBJ2-5	TRBV14	CASSGQFKETQYF
TRBJ2-3	TRBV29-1	CSVLSGRTDTQYF
TRBJ2-7	TRBV4-2	CASSQDRGQNYEQYF
TRBJ1-2	TRBV29-1	CSVATPGGRSYGYTF
TRBJ2-1	TRBV18	CASSPQRESYNEQFF
TRBJ2-1	TRBV12-3/TRBV12-4	CASSPLGNEQFF
TRBJ2-1	TRBV20-1	CSVRETYSYNEQFF
TRBJ1-1	TRBV12-3/TRBV12-4	CASFLSGGLTEAFF
TRBJ2-1	TRBV7-8	CASSLGVGGRGGLEQFF
TRBJ2-3	TRBV20-1	CSASRTGVGDTQYF
TRBJ1-5	TRBV6-1	CASSEWAGGRQPQHF
TRBJ2-3	TRBV7-8	CASSLGHQGPTDTQYF
TRBJ2-3	TRBV4-3	CASSQGDRVNTDTQYF
TRBJ2-7	TRBV5-5	CASSFPTSGLVSYEQYF
TRBJ1-3	TRBV4-3	CASSQEGVLSGNTIYF
TRBJ2-7	TRBV7-9	CASSFPPTYEQYF
TRBJ2-3	TRBV7-9	CASSLKYPGQSTDTQYF
TRBJ2-7	TRBV20-1	CSARFPGANPYEQYF
TRBJ1-2	TRBV7-9	CASSMGRNYGYTF
TRBJ1-2	TRBV20-1	CSVMGQGASGYTF
TRBJ1-2	TRBV29-1	CSEGQANYGYTF
TRBJ2-3	TRBV11-2	CASSLGTSGLADTQYF
TRBJ2-5	TRBV12-3/TRBV12-4	CASSRSQETQYF
TRBJ1-5	TRBV20-1	CSARGTGVDQPQHF
TRBJ2-1	TRBV10-3	CAISESWQGSYNEQFF
TRBJ2-4	TRBV12-3/TRBV12-4	CASAVAGENIQYF
TRBJ2-7	TRBV15	CATSREVGEQYF
TRBJ2-5	TRBV4-2	CASGTVQETQYF
TRBJ1-3	TRBV5-1	CASKPGASGNTIYF
TRBJ2-7	TRBV4-3	CASSQDSRTGGTYEQYF
TRBJ2-1	TRBV5-1	CASSLGAIPSYNEQFF
TRBJ2-1	TRBV6-1	CASSQFQGAYNEQFF
TRBJ1-2	TRBV30	CAWSGLSWRGYTF
TRBJ1-3	TRBV5-5	CASSLQNGNTIYF
TRBJ2-1	TRBV11-2	CASSFSHEQFF
TRBJ2-3	TRBV20-1	CSARLAGGWGTDTQYF
TRBJ1-5	TRBV20-1	CSARGELGTGNGQPQHF
TRBJ2-3	TRBV6-1	CASSPLRIRLADTQYF
TRBJ2-5	TRBV4-1	CASSQGVSQETQYF
TRBJ2-1	TRBV24-1	CATSDPGQGPYNEQFF
TRBJ2-1	TRBV11-3	CASRLLGSSYNEQFF
TRBJ1-3	TRBV20-1	CSARGATQVSGNTIYF